This T cell receptor (beta chain) came from a study of cytomegalovirus exposure and HLA in healthy donors (dated by TCRdb to 2017 to 2019). For the study in its entirety: An earlier analysis of approximately 640 of the donors reported 250 to 300 Gb of sequence data and some 120 million unique TCR beta sequences from 150 million to 200 million T cells. Roughly five DR-DQ haplotypes were treated as single units for association and clustering because of strong linkage in the cohort. The aim of the study was to test whether cataloging public T cell receptors could identify signatures of past pathogen exposure. Besides the first cohort of 500 to 700 subjects, a separate validation cohort made up of some 110 different subjects was used. The study used immunosequencing to profile the T cell repertoires of more than 650 subjects and linked those repertoires to cytomegalovirus serostatus. Among some 400 genotyped donors of the cohort, an average of approximately 200,000 unique TCR beta nucleotide sequences was sequenced per donor, of which about 19% were non-productive. An earlier analysis of 587 of the donors applied high-throughput TCR beta sequencing to assess whether each TCR beta V gene segment acted as functional or pseudogenic. In a later analysis, previously published TCR beta repertoires from 666 donors were re-analyzed and high-resolution HLA genotyping was added so that TCR occurrence patterns could be studied. The number of typed donors differed by locus: about 620-640 for A, B, C, DRB1 and DQB1; 500 to 550 for DQA1; over 600 for DPA1; and around 470 for DPB1. A later genetic analysis took genome-wide SNP genotypes for about 55% of the roughly 670 donors and used that subset as a discovery cohort. Approximately 330 gigabases of sequencing data and around 90 million unique TCR sequences made up an early release that covered some 640 HLA-typed donors. The study combined high-throughput TCR immunosequencing, statistical association of individual TCRs with disease status, and machine learning to predict cytomegalovirus infection status. Alongside the repertoire data, information on donor age, sex, ethnicity and CMV serostatus was compiled. Every discovery cohort repertoire had been produced on one sequencing platform. Of the approximately 400 genotyped donors, over 70% fell in the genetic ancestry cluster associated with self-reported Caucasian donors. HLA typing covered class I and class II loci at four-digit resolution. The later analysis used no new phenotypic data to find candidate immune exposures, relying instead on TCR beta sequences and their occurrence across donors. Overall results and qualifications from the work: Compared with the 666-donor mean, donors in an Asian-associated ancestry cluster had fewer N-insertions in productive TCRs, according to a later genetic analysis. Because HLA typing was missing for some donors at each locus, association tests included only the typed subset. The only immune exposure information available for the cohort was CMV serostatus. Cytomegalovirus status was reported to be diagnosed by the classifier with high specificity and sensitivity in both the original and validation cohorts. In the study, about 150 TCR beta chains were listed as associated with cytomegalovirus. A cluster of highly shared sequence variants was judged likely to be a technical artifact of the sequencing pipeline. Because counts were too low, seventeen rarely observed V segments, including chromosome 9 orphons, were excluded from the earlier analysis of around 590 of the donors. An association between a missense DCLRE1C variant and V-gene and J-gene trimming of TCR beta chains was found in a later genetic analysis and replicated in an independent cohort. In an earlier analysis of under 600 of the donors, most TCR beta V segments were observed in productive rearrangements about 90% or about 30% of the time, broadly matching IMGT annotations. The cohort was sequenced for TCR beta chains only, and without alpha or paired-chain data the features that could be detected were limited. The 87-base-pair reads could not distinguish some IMGT-functional V segments, including TRBV6-2 and TRBV6-3, so those segments were excluded. In a later analysis, HLA-associated TCR beta chains were found to be more clonally expanded and to have lower generation probabilities than equally common non-associated chains. The authors suggested that the approach could potentially be generalized to other disease states and immunological phenotypes. A further reported finding was that TCR beta sequences accurately predicted the HLA-A and HLA-B alleles for most subjects in the first cohort. Strong co-occurrence of HLA alleles, especially DR and DQ, made assigning TCR associations to individual alleles difficult. Most TCR sequences were observed very rarely across donors, whereas some public TCRs were present in many individuals. In a later analysis, 16,951 TCR beta sequences were associated with specific HLA alleles at a false discovery rate of 0.05. In a later analysis, most CMV-associated TCR beta chains were found to appear HLA-restricted, with HLA associations seemingly driven largely by CMV exposure. Linkage disequilibrium might explain the correlated functional status among segregating V segments, but an unknown experimental factor could not be ruled out. According to a later analysis, parvovirus B19, influenza, CMV and Epstein-Barr virus appeared linked to several top co-occurrence clusters. The presence/absence analyses assumed that sequencing depth was roughly uniform across donors, and that assumption may not be true. In vitro tests confirmed that a few of the cytomegalovirus-associated TCR beta chains recognize cytomegalovirus antigens. In a later analysis, TCR association rates were found to vary across HLA loci, with the most associated TCRs seen for DRB1 alleles and the fewest for HLA-C alleles.

The library was built by means of the immunoSEQ multiplex PCR assay. A mixture of 60 forward primers for TCR Vbeta segments and 13 reverse primers for TCR Jbeta segments was used in the multiplex PCR. The CDR3 region of rearranged TCR beta genes was amplified from genomic DNA by a multiplex PCR assay. The Illumina HiSeq System was used to sequence the amplified TCR beta libraries as 87-base-pair reads. Regarding the original processing steps: A later analysis tallied some 79 million unique TCR beta chains across the 666 repertoires, and some 10 million of those chains were shared by two or more donors. To remove PCR and sequencing errors, raw reads were error-corrected and collapsed into unique sequences using a nearest-neighbor algorithm that merged closely related sequences. CDR3 sequences were aligned to IMGT reference sequences to assign V, D and J gene segments. Each retained sequence needed at least a six-nucleotide match to both a V gene segment and a J gene segment. A rearrangement counted as productive if the CDR3 had no stop codons and remained in frame with V and J, and every other rearrangement counted as non-productive. Following IMGT convention, CDR3 was defined as the stretch from the second conserved V-encoded cysteine to the conserved J-encoded phenylalanine. The earlier analysis of 587 of the donors excluded any sequence lacking an unambiguous match to a single V gene segment. An earlier analysis of a few hundred of the donors classified V segments as functional when productive rearrangements were above 56.7% and as segregating when the standard deviation between donors was above 5%. A statistical classification framework was developed to diagnose cytomegalovirus status using the catalog of TCR beta chain sequences. V and J gene assignment, in a later analysis, came from comparing TCR nucleotide sequences with IMGT/GENE-DB human TR gene sequences. Using the TCRdist pipeline, a later analysis assigned CDR3 sequences along with most-parsimonious VDJ recombination scenarios. A later analysis defined each TCR beta chain by its CDR3 amino acid sequence plus V-gene family, and excluded reads lacking a unique V-gene family. To address suspected cross-contamination and a sequencing artifact, a later analysis removed 592 highly shared, low-generation-probability nucleotide sequences. In a later analysis, a clonal expansion index was calculated for each public chain from normalized within-repertoire ranks of inferred template counts. In a later analysis, generation probabilities were computed using a VDJ recombination model fitted to out-of-frame rearrangements, and the results were checked against IGoR. In a later analysis, TCR-TCR, TCR-HLA and TCR-CMV co-occurrence was scored with hypergeometric tests, and a repertoire-size bias correction was applied to TCR pairs. In a later analysis, false discovery rates were estimated by permuting HLA or CMV assignments 20 times. In a later analysis, co-occurring TCRs were grouped with DBSCAN, and TCRdist sequence similarity was added when clustering was performed within HLA-allele-positive subsets. Repertoires with fewer than 30,000 or more than 120,000 public chains were left out of co-occurrence clustering, as were five repertoires with anomalous nucleotide sharing. TCRdb limited this immuneACCESS table to in-frame rearrangements with V and J called. A share of clones is missing; checked studies link under half to unresolved V genes, and the rest is unexplained. Clonal size and the V and J genes are those of that table, whereas D and trimming came from the DNA. This sample gives some 150,000 clones in total; around 81% of them show up just once. About 5.6% of the sample rests with the top ten.

Deletion took 4 bases off V and 0 bases off J, with a span of 19 bases between the germline ends. CDR1 and CDR2 (MNHNS, SASEGT) derive from the germline V gene. From its cysteine to its phenylalanine, the CDR3 spans 17 amino acids. CDR3 DNA only is kept here, 51 bases in frame from base 1. This clone was picked up a small number of times. Its specific antigen is unknown. Qualities for individual bases were not recorded, and no much larger clone is one base off. The cohort comprised fewer than 750 healthy bone marrow donors. At the time of sampling, every cohort member was nominally healthy, though immune exposures that went unrecorded were likely present. The donor tested CMV seropositive, placing the donor among the 250 to 350 seropositive members of the cohort. Every donor gave a peripheral blood sample, and the peripheral blood mononuclear cells from that sample were used for TCR beta sequencing. The Qiagen DNeasy Blood Extraction Kit was used to extract genomic DNA from the blood cell samples.

Material: PBMCs. This TCR derives from a middle-aged woman in good health and CMV-seropositive. The sequence joins TRBV6-1 to TRBJ2-7, with TRBD2 perhaps the D gene, on 10 matching bases. CDR3 protein: CASSVQGASGSSYEQYF. The bases are TGTGCCAGCAGTGTACAGGGGGCTAGCGGGAGCTCCTACGAGCAGTACTTC.